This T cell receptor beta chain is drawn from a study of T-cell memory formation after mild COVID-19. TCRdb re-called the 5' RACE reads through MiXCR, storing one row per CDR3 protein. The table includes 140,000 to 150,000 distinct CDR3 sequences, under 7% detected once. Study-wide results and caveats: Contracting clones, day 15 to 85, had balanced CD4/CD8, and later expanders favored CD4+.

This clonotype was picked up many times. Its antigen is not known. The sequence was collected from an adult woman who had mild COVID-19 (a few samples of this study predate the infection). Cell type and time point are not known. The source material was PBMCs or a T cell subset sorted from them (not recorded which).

CDR3 nucleotide sequence: TGTGCCAGCAGCGTAGGGGCGAACACTGAAGCTTTCTTT. Amino acid sequence: CASSVGANTEAFF. The chain is built from TRBV5-5 and TRBJ1-1, with a possible D match to TRBD1 (5 bases). CDR1 and CDR2 (germline): SGHKS, YYEKEE (reference sequence). This CDR3 is built from 13 residues. V lost 4 bases to trimming and J lost 1 base, with 8 bases between them.